Detailed here is one T cell receptor beta chain. Antigen specificity is unknown. The PCR contained 60 Vbeta and 13 Jbeta primers. Source study methods: A follow-up analysis tallied 86 million or so unique TCR beta chains, approximately 10 million shared. Clones were sequenced by immunoSEQ multiplex PCR, and TCRdb holds only the in-frame ones, with some missing. That table is the source of V, J and clone size, and D and trimming were worked out from the DNA. Of approximately 90,000 clones listed, roughly 85% are singletons. This sample is part of a study of cytomegalovirus exposure and HLA in healthy donors. Study-wide points: In a later analysis, several top co-occurrence clusters appeared linked to parvovirus B19, influenza, CMV and Epstein-Barr virus. In an earlier analysis, in several hundred donors, most V segments appeared productive either ~87% or ~30% of the time.

The length of the CDR3 is 13 residues. Trimming removed 0 bases at V and 5 bases at J, with 8 bases between. Germline CDR1 is SGHRS and CDR2 is YFSETQ. Specimen: PBMCs. The TCR sequence derives from a man in his forties or fifties in good health and CMV-seropositive. The chain links TRBV5-1 to TRBJ2-5, with D hard to call. CDR3 in DNA: TGCGCCAGCAGCTTGGATAGTCCCGAGACCCAGTACTTC. This translates into CASSLDSPETQYF.